This entry features one T cell receptor beta chain sequence. Stated treatment: oral pan-JAK inhibitor, 5-10 mg twice daily. These data originate in a study of CD8+ T cells in alopecia areata. The CDR3 loop spans 14 amino acids. Germline V gene sequence: CDR1 SEHNR, CDR2 FQNEAQ (reference sequence). With V trimmed by 2 bases and J by 8 bases, 6 bases remained unmatched. Following RNA extraction, reverse transcription yielded cDNA that acted as the sequencing template. This table comes from immunoSEQ multiplex PCR, and its TCRdb copy is limited to in-frame clones, with some not included. The sample has a few hundred thousand clones, approximately 38% seen once.

The sequence came from a human donor with alopecia areata. The chain is built from TRBV7-9 and TRBJ1-2; 9 nucleotides align to TRBD1. The source was CD4+ T cells sorted from blood, collected between weeks 30 and 35, from a patient treated with tofacitinib. This CDR3 is CASSLRDRVEGYTF. The CDR3 coding sequence is TGTGCCAGCAGCTTACGGGACAGGGTCGAGGGCTACACCTTC.